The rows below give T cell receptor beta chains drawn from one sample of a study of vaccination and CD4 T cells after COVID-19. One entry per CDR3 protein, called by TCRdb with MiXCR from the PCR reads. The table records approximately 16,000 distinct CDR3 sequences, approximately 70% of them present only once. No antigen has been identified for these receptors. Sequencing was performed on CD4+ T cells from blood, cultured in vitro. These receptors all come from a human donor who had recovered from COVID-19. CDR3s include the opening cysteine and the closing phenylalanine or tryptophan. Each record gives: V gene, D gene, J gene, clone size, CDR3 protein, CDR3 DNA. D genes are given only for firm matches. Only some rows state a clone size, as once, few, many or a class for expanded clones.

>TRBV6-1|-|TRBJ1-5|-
CAISESGGVGQPQHF
TGTGCCATCAGTGAGTCGGGGGGGGTAGGTCAGCCCCAGCATTTT
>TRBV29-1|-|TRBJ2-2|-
CSVADRNTGELFF
TGCAGCGTTGCGGACAGGAACACCGGGGAGCTGTTTTTT
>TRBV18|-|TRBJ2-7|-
CASSPPGRQGYEQYF
TGTGCCAGCTCACCACCGGGGAGGCAGGGGTACGAGCAGTACTTC
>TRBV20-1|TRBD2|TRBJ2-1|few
CSATRGSGSGDEQFF
TGCAGTGCTACTCGAGGTAGCGGGAGTGGCGATGAGCAGTTCTTC
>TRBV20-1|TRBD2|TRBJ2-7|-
CSAETSGGSSYEQYF
TGCAGTGCTGAAACTAGCGGGGGGTCTTCCTACGAGCAGTACTTC
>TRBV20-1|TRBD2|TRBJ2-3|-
CSASSRGGDRTQYF
TGCAGTGCTAGCAGCCGGGGGGGCGACCGTACGCAGTATTTT
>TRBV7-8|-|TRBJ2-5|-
CASSHRRLQGGRETQYF
TGTGCCAGCAGCCACCGGAGACTACAGGGAGGTCGAGAGACCCAGTACTTC
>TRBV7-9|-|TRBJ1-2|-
CASNPGGSYGYTF
TGTGCCAGCAACCCCGGGGGAAGCTATGGCTACACCTTC
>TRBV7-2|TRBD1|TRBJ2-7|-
CASSPFGTGSSYEQYF
TGTGCCAGCAGCCCCTTTGGGACAGGGAGCTCCTACGAGCAGTACTTC
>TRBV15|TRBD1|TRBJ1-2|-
CATSRAEASMTGWDGYTF
TGTGCCACCAGCAGAGCCGAAGCGTCAATGACAGGGTGGGATGGCTACACCTTC
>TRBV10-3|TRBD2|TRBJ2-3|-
CAISEQAGGSDTQYF
TGTGCCATCAGTGAGCAAGCGGGGGGATCAGATACGCAGTATTTT
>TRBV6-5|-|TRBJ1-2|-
CASSYAGGYGYTF
TGTGCCAGCAGTTACGCGGGGGGATATGGCTACACCTTC
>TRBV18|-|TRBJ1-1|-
CASSLGSSNTEAFF
TGTGCCAGCTCACTAGGCAGCTCGAACACTGAAGCTTTCTTT
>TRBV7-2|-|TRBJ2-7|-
CASSPTNTYEQYF
TGTGCCAGCAGCCCGACGAATACCTACGAGCAGTACTTC
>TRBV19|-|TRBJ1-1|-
CASRGGINTEAFF
TGTGCCAGTAGGGGAGGAATTAACACTGAAGCTTTCTTT
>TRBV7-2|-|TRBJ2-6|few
CASSSPGGSGANVLTF
TGTGCCAGCAGCTCTCCAGGAGGCTCTGGGGCCAACGTCCTGACTTTC
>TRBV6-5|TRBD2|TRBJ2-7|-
CASSSAPGLAGDEQYF
TGTGCCAGCAGTTCTGCTCCGGGACTAGCGGGAGACGAGCAGTACTTC
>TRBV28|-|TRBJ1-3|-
CASSLLGNTIYF
TGTGCCAGCAGTTTGCTCGGAAACACCATATATTTT
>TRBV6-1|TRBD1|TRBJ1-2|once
CASSERGQENYGYTF
TGTGCCAGCAGTGAACGCGGACAGGAAAACTATGGCTACACCTTC
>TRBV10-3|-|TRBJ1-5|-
CAISESSGLEQPQHF
TGTGCCATCAGTGAGTCGTCGGGGTTGGAACAGCCCCAGCATTTT
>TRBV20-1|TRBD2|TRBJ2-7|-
CSAKQRGAHYEQYF
TGCAGTGCCAAACAGCGGGGGGCCCACTACGAGCAGTACTTC
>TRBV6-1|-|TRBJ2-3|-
CASSEPRGSGGTDTQYF
TGTGCCAGCAGTGAACCCAGGGGGAGCGGGGGCACAGATACGCAGTATTTT
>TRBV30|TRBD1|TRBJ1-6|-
CAWEGQGHGLPLHF
TGTGCCTGGGAGGGACAGGGCCACGGCTTACCCCTCCACTTT
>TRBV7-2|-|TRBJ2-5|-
CATAFERSETQYF
TGTGCCACCGCCTTCGAGCGCTCAGAGACCCAGTACTTC
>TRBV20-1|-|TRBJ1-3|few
CSAPDGGLKSGNTIYF
TGCAGTGCCCCTGACGGGGGACTCAAGTCTGGAAACACCATATATTTT
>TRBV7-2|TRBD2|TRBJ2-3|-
CASSLVVNGLGSTDTQYF
TGTGCCAGCAGCTTAGTAGTAAACGGACTAGGTAGCACAGATACGCAGTATTTT
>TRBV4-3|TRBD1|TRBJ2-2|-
CASSQGDRAGDTGELFF
TGCGCCAGCAGCCAGGGGGACAGGGCGGGGGACACCGGGGAGCTGTTTTTT
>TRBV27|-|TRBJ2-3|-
CASTSQESGWYTQYF
TGTGCCAGCACCTCACAGGAGAGTGGATGGTATACGCAGTATTTT
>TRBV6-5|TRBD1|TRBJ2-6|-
CASSYSGQRSGANVLTF
TGTGCCAGCAGTTACTCGGGACAGCGCTCTGGGGCCAACGTCCTGACTTTC
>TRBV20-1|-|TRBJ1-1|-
CSAGRDMNTEAFF
TGCAGTGCCGGAAGGGACATGAACACTGAAGCTTTCTTT
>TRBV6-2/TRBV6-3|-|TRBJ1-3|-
CASMMDSGNTIYF
TGTGCCAGCATGATGGACTCTGGAAACACCATATATTTT
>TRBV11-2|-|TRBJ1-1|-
CASSLATETEAFF
TGTGCCAGCAGCTTGGCCACGGAGACTGAAGCTTTCTTT
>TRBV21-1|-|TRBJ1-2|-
CASSQSRQQVYGYTF
TGTGCCAGCAGCCAAAGTAGACAGCAAGTCTATGGCTACACCTTC
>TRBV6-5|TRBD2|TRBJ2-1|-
CASSLLSGGEQFF
TGTGCCAGCAGTTTGCTTAGCGGGGGTGAGCAGTTCTTC
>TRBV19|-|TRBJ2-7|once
CASSAGRETYEQYF
TGTGCCAGTAGTGCCGGAAGGGAGACCTACGAGCAGTACTTC
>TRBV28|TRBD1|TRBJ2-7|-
CASSPRTGFKQYF
TGTGCCAGCAGTCCACGGACAGGGTTCAAGCAGTACTTC
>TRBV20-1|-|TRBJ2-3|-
CSAGRGAGDTQYF
TGCAGTGCTGGGCGTGGGGCCGGGGATACGCAGTATTTT
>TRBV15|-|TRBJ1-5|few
CATSPGGVRNQPQHF
TGTGCCACCAGCCCTGGAGGGGTTCGGAATCAGCCCCAGCATTTT
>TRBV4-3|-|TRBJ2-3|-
CASSQETRGTDTQYF
TGCGCCAGCAGCCAAGAAACACGAGGTACAGATACGCAGTATTTT
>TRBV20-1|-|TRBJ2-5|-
CSAYQDSQETQYF
TGCAGTGCCTACCAGGACAGCCAAGAGACCCAGTACTTC
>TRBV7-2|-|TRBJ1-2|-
CASSLDRGQSNYGYTF
TGTGCCAGCAGCTTAGATAGAGGGCAGTCTAACTATGGCTACACCTTC
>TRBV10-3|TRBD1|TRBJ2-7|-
CAISESQGIHEQYF
TGTGCCATCAGTGAGTCACAGGGGATCCACGAGCAGTACTTC
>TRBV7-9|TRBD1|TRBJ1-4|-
CASSLGLTGQGIAKLFF
TGTGCCAGCAGCTTAGGTCTGACGGGACAGGGGATTGCAAAACTGTTTTTT
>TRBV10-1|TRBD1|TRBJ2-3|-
CASSPSRGGAADTQYF
TGCGCCAGCAGTCCCTCTCGAGGGGGCGCGGCAGATACGCAGTATTTT
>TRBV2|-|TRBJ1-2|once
CASSPLALNYGYTF
TGTGCCAGCAGCCCCTTGGCCCTTAACTATGGCTACACCTTC
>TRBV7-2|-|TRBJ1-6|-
CASSSKTGTKNSPLHF
TGTGCCAGCAGCTCGAAAACCGGGACAAAGAATTCACCCCTCCACTTT
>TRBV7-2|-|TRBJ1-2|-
CASSLTGPNLGGYTF
TGTGCCAGCAGCTTAACGGGACCCAATCTTGGCGGCTACACCTTC
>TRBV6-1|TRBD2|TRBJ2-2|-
CASTELPSGDDTGELFF
TGTGCCAGCACCGAGCTGCCTAGCGGGGACGACACCGGGGAGCTGTTTTTT
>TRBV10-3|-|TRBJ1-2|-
CAISDRDNYYGYTF
TGTGCCATCAGTGATAGGGACAATTACTATGGCTACACCTTC
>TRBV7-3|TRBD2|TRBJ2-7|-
CASSHDGTSGSYEQYF
TGTGCCAGCAGCCATGATGGGACTAGCGGATCCTACGAGCAGTACTTC
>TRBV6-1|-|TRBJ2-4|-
CASSPRANIQYF
TGTGCCAGCAGTCCCCGGGCAAACATTCAGTACTTC
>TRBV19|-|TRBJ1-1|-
CASSIGQGNTEAFF
TGTGCCAGTAGTATAGGGCAGGGTAACACTGAAGCTTTCTTT
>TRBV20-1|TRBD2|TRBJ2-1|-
CSAGTSNYNEQFF
TGCAGTGCCGGGACTAGTAACTACAATGAGCAGTTCTTC
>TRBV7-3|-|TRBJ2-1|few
CASSPAGTQNEQFF
TGTGCCAGCAGCCCTGCCGGGACTCAAAATGAGCAGTTCTTC
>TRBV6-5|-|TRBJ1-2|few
CASSYSRGGSGYTF
TGTGCCAGCAGTTACTCGAGGGGCGGTAGTGGCTACACCTTC
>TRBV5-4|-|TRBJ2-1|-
CASSLVGDNEQFF
TGTGCCAGCAGCTTGGTGGGGGACAATGAGCAGTTCTTC
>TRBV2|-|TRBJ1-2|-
CASTPGFDNYGYTF
TGTGCCAGCACCCCGGGATTCGATAACTATGGCTACACCTTC
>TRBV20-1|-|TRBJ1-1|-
CSARKQVNTEAFF
TGCAGTGCTAGGAAACAGGTGAACACTGAAGCTTTCTTT